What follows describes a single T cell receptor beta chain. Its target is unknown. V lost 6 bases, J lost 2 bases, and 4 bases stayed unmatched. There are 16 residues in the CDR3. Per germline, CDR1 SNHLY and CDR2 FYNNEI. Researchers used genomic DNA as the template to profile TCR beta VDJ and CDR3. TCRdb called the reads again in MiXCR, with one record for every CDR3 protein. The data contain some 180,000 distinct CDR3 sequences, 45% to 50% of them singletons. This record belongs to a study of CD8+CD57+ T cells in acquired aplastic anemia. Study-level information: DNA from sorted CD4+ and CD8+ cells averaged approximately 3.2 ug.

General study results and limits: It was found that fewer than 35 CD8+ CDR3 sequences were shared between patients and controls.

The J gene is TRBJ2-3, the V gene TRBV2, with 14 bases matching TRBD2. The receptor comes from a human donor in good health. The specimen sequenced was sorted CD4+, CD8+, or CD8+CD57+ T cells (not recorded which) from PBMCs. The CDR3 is CASRRGLAGDTDTQYF. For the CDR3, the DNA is TGTGCCAGCAGGAGGGGACTAGCGGGAGACACAGATACGCAGTATTTT.